Below, 27 T cell receptor beta chains from the same sample are listed, as sequenced in a study of OX40 agonist ivuxolimab in advanced cancers. TCRdb keeps only in-frame clones here, not all; method: immunoSEQ multiplex PCR. Of more than 50,000 clones listed, about 90% are singletons. The sample in question was CD4+ or CD8+ T cells sorted from blood, obtained in a trial of the OX40 agonist ivuxolimab. All receptors come from an adult with an advanced solid tumor such as melanoma, head and neck, liver or kidney cancer.

V gene TRBV5-4 combines with J gene TRBJ1-2; weak D call: TRBD1 (5 bases). This CDR3 has 16 residues. Germline lookup yields CDR1 SGHNT and CDR2 YYREEE (reference sequence). Trimming stripped 0 bases from V and 1 base from J, with 13 bases between. CDR3 amino acids: CASSLVGTGGNYGYTF. The CDR3 DNA sequence: TGTGCCAGCAGCTTGGTTGGAACAGGCGGTAACTATGGCTACACCTTC.

The chain joins TRBV28 to TRBJ1-1; no reliable D call. The CDR3 sequence is 14 residues long. The germline gives CDR1 MDHEN, CDR2 SYDVKM. The ends were cut back, 6 bases at V and 3 bases at J, with 14 bases in the middle. The CDR3 nucleotides are TGTGCCAGCAGGACGTCTGGGCGATACACTGAAGCTTTCTTT. Its translation is CASRTSGRYTEAFF.

J is TRBJ1-2 and V is TRBV6-9; 7 bases agree with TRBD1. Per the germline V gene, CDR1 is MNHGY and CDR2 is SVAAGI. V lost 3 bases to trimming and J lost 6 bases; unmatched junction nucleotides: 7. This CDR3 has 14 amino acids. CDR3 loop: CASSYERGQNGYTF. CDR3 nucleotide sequence: TGTGCCAGCAGTTACGAGAGGGGGCAGAATGGCTACACCTTC.

This chain connects TRBV28 to TRBJ1-2, with 7 bases matching TRBD1. After removal of 5 bases from V and 7 bases from J, the junction contained 4 bases not matched to a gene. The CDR3 covers 12 residues. Germline CDR1 MDHEN, CDR2 SYDVKM. The CDR3 DNA reads as TGTGCCAGCAGTATACAGGGGCCTGGCTACACCTTC. Protein: CASSIQGPGYTF.

This sequence joins TRBV27 and TRBJ2-2, with D unresolved. Trimming shortened V by 5 bases and J by 7 bases, and 11 bases separated the two germline ends. The CDR3 totals 13 residues. Germline loops: CDR1 MNHEY, CDR2 SMNVEV (reference sequence). CDR3 DNA sequence: TGTGCCAGCAGTACCTCCCTAGGCGGGGAGCTGTTTTTT. Protein product: CASSTSLGGELFF.

This chain links TRBV18 with TRBJ2-7; D perhaps matches TRBD1 (5 bases). Trimming left V 2 bases short and J 5 bases short, with 10 bases between. The CDR3 runs 13 residues. From germline, CDR1 is KGHSH and CDR2 LQKENI. The CDR3 spells CASSPGQGNEQYF. CDR3 nucleotide sequence: TGTGCCAGCTCACCAGGGCAGGGTAACGAGCAGTACTTC. The full variable domain, its missing parts supplied by reference TRBV18 and TRBJ2-7, is NAGVMQNPRHLVRRRGQEARLRCSPMKGHSHVYWYRQLPEEGLKFMVYLQKENIIDESGMPKERFSAEFPKEGPSILRIQQVVRGDSAAYFCASSPGQGNEQYFGPGTRLTVT.

This sequence joins TRBV7-8 and TRBJ1-2; possible D gene TRBD1, 5 bases. Germline V gene sequence: CDR1 SGHVS, CDR2 FQNEAQ. Trimming took off 8 bases at V and 8 bases at J, with 15 bases between the two ends. This CDR3 comprises 12 residues. The CDR3 nucleotides are TGTGCCAGCTTGGGACCTTCCTCGGGCTACACCTTC. Encoded protein: CASLGPSSGYTF.

Here the CDR3 reads CASSPSLAINYGYTF. The CDR3 DNA is TGCGCCAGCAGCCCCTCTCTGGCCATAAACTATGGCTACACCTTC. This chain links TRBV5-1 with TRBJ1-2; D unresolved. Deletions cut 4 bases from V and 2 bases from J, with 15 bases between. The CDR3 spans 15 residues. Germline V gene data show CDR1 as SGHRS and CDR2 as YFSETQ.

The rearrangement joins TRBV5-1 to TRBJ1-2, with 7 positions matching TRBD1. Trimming cost V 1 base and J 3 bases; bases outside gene matches: 6. CDR3 size: 15 residues. Germline V CDR1 and CDR2: SGHRS, YFSETQ. CDR3 residues: CASSLRQGRDYGYTF. DNA for the CDR3: TGCGCCAGCAGCTTGCGACAGGGCCGGGACTATGGCTACACCTTC.

The V gene is TRBV4-1, the J gene TRBJ1-6, with a weak D call TRBD1 (5 bases). The germline CDR1 and CDR2 sequences are MGHRA and YSYEKL. Trimming cost V 5 bases and J 0 bases, with 11 bases left between them. The CDR3 totals 16 residues. The CDR3 nucleotides read TGCGCCAGCAGCAAGGACACCAGCTCCTATAATTCACCCCTCCACTTT. This encodes CASSKDTSSYNSPLHF.

J is TRBJ2-2 and V is TRBV5-1, with D hard to call. Germline V lookup: CDR1 SGHRS, CDR2 YFSETQ. V was trimmed by 0 bases and J by 3 bases, leaving 15 bases between them. The CDR3 loop spans 17 amino acids. The CDR3 DNA reads as TGCGCCAGCAGCTTGGGGCCCCAGGTTGGGGACACCGGGGAGCTGTTTTTT. It encodes CASSLGPQVGDTGELFF.

The rearrangement uses TRBV7-6 and TRBJ1-4; maybe TRBD1 (5 bases). The CDR3 extends over 12 amino acids. The V end was cut by 5 bases, the J end by 10 bases, with 11 bases between. Germline CDR1 is SGHVS and CDR2 is FNYEAQ. CDR3 bases: TGTGCCAGCAGCCCTGAGAGGGGAAAACTGTTTTTT. This gives the protein CASSPERGKLFF.

As to this clone: Other nucleotide sequences in the sample specify the same CDR3. The chain combines TRBV2 with TRBJ2-2; 7 bases match TRBD1. This CDR3 is 14 amino acids long. Trimming at V came to 2 bases and at J to 6 bases, leaving 3 bases not matched to a gene. Germline-derived CDR1 and CDR2 are SNHLY and FYNNEI. CDR3 DNA: TGTGCCAGCAGTGAAAGGCAGGGGGCCGGGGAGCTGTTTTTT. It is translated as CASSERQGAGELFF.

This chain links TRBV5-1 with TRBJ1-2, with a possible D match to TRBD1 (6 bases). The CDR3 has 15 residues. The germline gives CDR1 SGHRS, CDR2 YFSETQ. Trimming pared 4 bases from V and 4 bases from J, leaving 17 bases between. CDR3 region: CASSLGAGDRYGYTF. The CDR3 DNA follows: TGCGCCAGCAGCCTGGGGGCAGGGGACCGCTATGGCTACACCTTC.

The chain has TRBV27 and TRBJ1-1, with 9 bases that match TRBD1. The CDR3 loop spans 17 amino acids. V gave up 3 bases and J gave up 4 bases; unmatched junction bases: 12. The germline V gene encodes CDR1 MNHEY and CDR2 SMNVEV (reference sequence). CDR3 region: CASSFYAGQGSSTEAFF. The CDR3, as DNA: TGTGCCAGCAGTTTTTACGCGGGACAGGGATCGAGCACTGAAGCTTTCTTT.

This clone was seen more than once but under ten times. The chain couples TRBV5-6 to TRBJ1-3, with 7 bases that match TRBD1. Germline V gene data show CDR1 as SGHDT and CDR2 as YYEEEE. The length of the CDR3 is 16 residues. The V gene end was trimmed by 0 bases and the J gene end by 4 bases; junction bases not matched to a gene: 7. The CDR3 is CASSLGQGYGGNTIYF. The CDR3 coding sequence is TGTGCCAGCAGCTTGGGACAGGGTTATGGAGGAAACACCATATATTTT.

The V call is TRBV2, the J call TRBJ2-1; TRBD2 aligns across 9 bases. The trim removed 2 bases at V and 5 bases at J, leaving 4 bases unmatched. This CDR3 comprises 15 residues. Germline CDR1 SNHLY, CDR2 FYNNEI. CDR3 sequence reads: CASSELAGSHNEQFF. CDR3 sequence (DNA): TGTGCCAGCAGTGAACTAGCGGGGTCCCACAATGAGCAGTTCTTC.

The chain's CDR3 is CASSWGTGAGTEAFF. DNA of the CDR3: TGTGCCAGCAGCTGGGGGACAGGGGCTGGCACTGAAGCTTTCTTT. The V call is TRBV5-6, the J call TRBJ1-1; 10 bases fit TRBD1. Germline CDR1 SGHDT, CDR2 YYEEEE. The ends lost 3 bases at V and 4 bases at J; junction bases unmatched: 6. The CDR3 runs to 15 residues.

This clone appeared once. This sequence joins TRBV25-1 and TRBJ1-5; TRBD1 is a possible D gene (6 bases). The CDR3 sequence is 14 residues long. Germline V gene lookup returns CDR1 MGHDK and CDR2 SYGVNS. Trimming pared 3 bases from V and 4 bases from J, leaving 10 bases between. Here the CDR3 DNA reads TGTGCCAGCAGTGAGGACAGTAGGAATCAGCCCCAGCATTTT. This codes for CASSEDSRNQPQHF.

The chain combines TRBV7-2 with TRBJ2-7, with a tentative D call TRBD2 (6 bases). Germline CDR1 and CDR2: SGHTA and FQGNSA. Trimming pared 1 base from V and 0 bases from J, leaving 10 bases between. The CDR3 has 15 residues. The CDR3 here is CASSLGLESSYEQYF. DNA of the CDR3: TGTGCCAGCAGCTTAGGACTAGAGAGCTCCTACGAGCAGTACTTC.

This chain joins TRBV7-2 and TRBJ2-2, with 8 bases fitting TRBD2. The CDR3 is 16 residues long. Germline V CDR1 and CDR2: SGHTA, FQGNSA. J gave up 4 bases and V 6 bases, and 10 bases lay outside the gene matches. CDR3 bases: TGTGCCAGCAGGGCCCTAGCCGGGAGGGCCACCGGGGAGCTGTTTTTT. Translating gives CASRALAGRATGELFF.

J is TRBJ2-1 and V is TRBV7-7; no firm D call. Deletions cut 5 bases from V and 4 bases from J, with 12 bases between. This CDR3 is built from 14 residues. The germline V gene has CDR1 SSHAT and CDR2 FNYEAQ (reference sequence). CDR3 sequence (DNA): TGTGCCAGCAGCCTTTCGGCCGTTTACAATGAGCAGTTCTTC. This encodes CASSLSAVYNEQFF.

The V gene is TRBV28, the J gene TRBJ2-7; the D is unclear. The CDR3 consists of 12 residues. Germline CDR1 is MDHEN and CDR2 is SYDVKM. The V end was cut by 5 bases, the J end by 0 bases, with 5 bases between. The chain's CDR3 is CASSDVSYEQYF. In DNA form, the CDR3 reads TGTGCCAGCAGTGACGTCTCCTACGAGCAGTACTTC. The full variable domain, rest sourced from reference TRBV28 and TRBJ2-7, is DVKVTQSSRYLVKRTGEKVFLECVQDMDHENMFWYRQDPGLGLRLIYFSYDVKMKEKGDIPEGYSVSREKKERFSLILESASTNQTSMYLCASSDVSYEQYFGPGTRLTVT.

The V call is TRBV20-1, the J call TRBJ2-7; D unclear. Per the germline V gene, CDR1 is DFQATT and CDR2 is SNEGSKA (reference sequence). CDR3 length: 10 amino acids. Trimming shortened V by 7 bases and J by 3 bases, and 7 bases separated the two germline ends. CDR3 sequence: CSGVNYEQYF. The CDR3 DNA reads as TGCAGTGGGGTTAACTACGAGCAGTACTTC.

The chain couples TRBV7-6 to TRBJ2-5; D tentatively fits TRBD1 or TRBD2 (5 bases each). The V end lost 5 bases, the J end lost 5 bases, and 9 bases lay between the germline ends. The CDR3 runs to 12 residues. From germline, CDR1 is SGHVS and CDR2 FNYEAQ. The CDR3 loop is CASSAGTETQYF. CDR3 DNA sequence: TGTGCCAGCAGCGCCGGGACGGAGACCCAGTACTTC.

This clone appeared a few times. The CDR3 is CASSPLGPYNEQFF. The DNA of the CDR3 is TGTGCCAGCAGCCCCTTGGGACCCTACAATGAGCAGTTCTTC. The chain links TRBV7-9 to TRBJ2-1; D tentatively reads TRBD1 or TRBD2 (5 bases each). Germline V gene sequence: CDR1 SEHNR, CDR2 FQNEAQ (reference sequence). CDR3 size: 14 residues. The ends were cut back, 5 bases at V and 2 bases at J, with 10 bases in the middle. Full variable domain (remainder filled in from reference TRBV7-9 and TRBJ2-1): DTGVSQNPRHKITKRGQNVTFRCDPISEHNRLYWYRQTLGQGPEFLTYFQNEAQLEKSRLLSDRFSAERPKGSFSTLEIQRTEQGDSAMYLCASSPLGPYNEQFFGPGTRLTVL.

This chain uses TRBV19 with TRBJ2-1, with 9 bases lining up with TRBD1. CDR1 LNHDA and CDR2 SQIVND come from the germline V gene (reference sequence). This CDR3 contains 15 residues. V lost 6 bases, J lost 6 bases, and 9 bases stayed unmatched. This chain's CDR3 is CASSPTGGWGNEQFF. The CDR3 coding sequence is TGTGCCAGTAGCCCAACAGGGGGCTGGGGCAATGAGCAGTTCTTC.